This T cell receptor beta chain was sequenced during a study of blood T cell repertoires in COVID-19. Whole-study context: PBMCs, B-cell-depleted T cells, or T cells provided the cDNA or gDNA that made up the material.

V was cut by 0 bases and J by 15 bases, with 12 bases left in between. This CDR3 spans 11 amino acids. The V gene's germline CDR1 is DFQATT and CDR2 SNEGSKA (reference sequence). Clinical histories supplied by participants themselves formed the basis of cohort assignment. Contact with a PCR-confirmed or clinician-diagnosed COVID-19 case occurred within 2 weeks of entry. The authors' processing: Amplified reference gene primers provided the basis for estimating nucleated cell counts. Assay: immunoSEQ multiplex PCR; the TCRdb copy retains only in-frame clones and omits some. V, J and clone size were drawn from that table, and D and trimming were deduced from the DNA. The table lists about 300,000 clones, roughly 91% of them singletons.

Sequenced sample: PBMCs or T cells enriched from blood (not recorded which). The chain uses TRBV20-1 and TRBJ2-1, with D maybe TRBD2 (6 bases). The sequence was collected from a woman between 50 and 59 years old who had been exposed to COVID-19. CDR3 protein: CSAREEGPGFF. CDR3 sequence (DNA): TGCAGTGCTAGAGAGGAGGGGCCGGGGTTCTTC.